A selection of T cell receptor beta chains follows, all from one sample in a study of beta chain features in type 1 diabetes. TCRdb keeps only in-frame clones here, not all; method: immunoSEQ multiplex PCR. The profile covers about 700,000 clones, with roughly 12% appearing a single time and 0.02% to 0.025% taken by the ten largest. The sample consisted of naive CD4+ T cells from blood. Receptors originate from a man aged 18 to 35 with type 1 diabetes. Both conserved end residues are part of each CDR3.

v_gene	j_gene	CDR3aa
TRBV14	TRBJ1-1	CASSHERAGGANTEAFF
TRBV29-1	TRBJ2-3	CSGERTGANTDTQYF
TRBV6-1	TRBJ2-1	CASSERGDEQFF
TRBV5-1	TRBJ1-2	CASSLADYGYTF
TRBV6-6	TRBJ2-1	CASSYSGLAGREQFF
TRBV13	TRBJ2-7	CASSIQGYEQYF
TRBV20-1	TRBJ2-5	CSASSPVTQYF
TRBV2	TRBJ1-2	CASRRGLNYGYTF
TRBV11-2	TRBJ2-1	CASSLGGASKNEQFF
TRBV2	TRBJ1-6	CASRGQDGALHF
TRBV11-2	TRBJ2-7	CASSLGTGHVYEQYF
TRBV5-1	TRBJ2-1	CASSPPVYNEQFF
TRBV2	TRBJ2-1	CASSDRDISYNEQFF
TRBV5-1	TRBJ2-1	CASSLVRTGYNEQFF
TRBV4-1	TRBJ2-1	CASSHAVGQGPPGNEQFF
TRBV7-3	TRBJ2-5	CASSLGTTETQYF
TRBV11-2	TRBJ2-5	CASSFRTSQETQYF
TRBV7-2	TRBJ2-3	CASSSSYADTQYF
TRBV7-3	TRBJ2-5	CASSLTGGAQETQYF
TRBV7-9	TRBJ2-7	CASSLASGQYEQYF
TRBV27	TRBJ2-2	CASSQNTGELFF
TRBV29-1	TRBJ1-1	CSVEEGNTEAFF
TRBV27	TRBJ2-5	CASRHPQETQYF
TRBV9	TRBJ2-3	CASSAVGQGTDTQYF
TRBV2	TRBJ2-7	CAIGGGPLEQYF
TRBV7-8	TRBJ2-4	CASSPGQDIQYF
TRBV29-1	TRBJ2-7	CSVEGRGRNYEQYF